A single sample gave rise to the 29 T cell receptor beta chains below, sequenced in a study of blood T cell repertoires in COVID-19. Sequencing used immunoSEQ multiplex PCR; TCRdb keeps in-frame clones, though not all of them. The sample carries about 90,000 clones, around 90% recorded once. Sequencing was performed on peripheral blood. These receptors all come from a human donor with active COVID-19. The donor label of this sample is uncertain.

The genes are TRBV18 and TRBJ2-2; 8 positions agree with TRBD1. V shed 3 bases, J shed 2 bases, and the junction held 5 bases outside the gene matches. The CDR3 is made up of 16 amino acids. In germline, CDR1 is KGHSH, CDR2 LQKENI. CDR3 coding DNA: TGTGCCAGCTCACCCAGACAGGGGCGTAACACCGGGGAGCTGTTTTTT. It specifies CASSPRQGRNTGELFF.

This clone appeared a single time. This rearrangement joins TRBV2 to TRBJ2-6, with 11 bases fitting TRBD1. The CDR3 consists of 14 residues. With V trimmed by 4 bases and J by 12 bases, 5 bases remained unmatched. Per germline, CDR1 SNHLY and CDR2 FYNNEI. CDR3 residues: CASSAGGTGGVLTF. The DNA for the CDR3 is TGTGCCAGCAGTGCTGGCGGGACAGGGGGCGTCCTGACTTTC.

DNA for the CDR3: TGTGCCAGCTCATCCACAGGTATGAACACTGAAGCTTTCTTT. Translating gives CASSSTGMNTEAFF. The V call is TRBV18, the J call TRBJ1-1; a possible D gene is TRBD1 (5 bases). Deletions cut 5 bases from V and 0 bases from J, with 10 bases between. CDR1 and CDR2 (germline): KGHSH, LQKENI. The CDR3 covers 14 residues.

The chain uses TRBV3-1 (or the pseudogene TRBV3-2) and TRBJ1-1, with D possibly TRBD1 on 5 matching bases. This CDR3 has 12 residues. V was clipped by 3 bases and J by 5 bases, with 7 bases between them. CDR1 and CDR2 from the germline V gene are LGHDT and YNNKEL (reference sequence). This chain's CDR3 is CASSQGGTEAFF. DNA of the CDR3: TGTGCCAGCAGCCAGGGGGGGACTGAAGCTTTCTTT.

This chain joins TRBV3-1 (or the pseudogene TRBV3-2) and TRBJ2-3; 11 nucleotides agree with TRBD1. The germline V gene encodes CDR1 LGHDT and CDR2 YNNKEL (reference sequence). Germline trimming cut 5 bases from V and 2 bases from J; bases unmatched to any gene: 15. This CDR3 comprises 19 residues. In DNA form, the CDR3 reads TGTGCCAGCAGCAACCGAGCCGGGACAGGGGGTGACTCCACAGATACGCAGTATTTT. Its protein product is CASSNRAGTGGDSTDTQYF.

The gene calls are TRBV6-4 and TRBJ2-3; D is unclear. The V and J ends lost 2 bases and 2 bases respectively, with 8 bases between them. Per the germline V gene, CDR1 is MRHNA and CDR2 is SNTAGT. The CDR3 totals 14 residues. The CDR3 is CASSDGSHTDTQYF. The CDR3 bases are TGTGCCAGCAGTGACGGCTCCCACACAGATACGCAGTATTTT.

CDR3 bases: TGTGCCAGCAGCTCCCCCTCTAGCGGGGGGCTCAATGAGCAGTTCTTC. This encodes CASSSPSSGGLNEQFF. The chain links TRBV7-9 to TRBJ2-1, with 11 positions matching TRBD2. There are 16 residues in the CDR3. The germline V gene encodes CDR1 SEHNR and CDR2 FQNEAQ (reference sequence). V dropped 4 bases and J dropped 6; count of bases not matched to a gene: 8.

The V call is TRBV5-1, the J call TRBJ1-5, with TRBD1 as a possible D gene (6 bases). This CDR3 is 16 amino acids long. The V end was cut by 0 bases, the J end by 0 bases, with 10 bases between. Germline lookup yields CDR1 SGHRS and CDR2 YFSETQ. DNA for the CDR3: TGCGCCAGCAGCTTGGGGGCAGGGGATAGCAATCAGCCCCAGCATTTT. It codes for CASSLGAGDSNQPQHF. Full variable domain (remainder filled in from reference TRBV5-1 and TRBJ1-5): KAGVTQTPRYLIKTRGQQVTLSCSPISGHRSVSWYQQTPGQGLQFLFEYFSETQRNKGNFPGRFSGRQFSNSRSEMNVSTLELGDSALYLCASSLGAGDSNQPQHFGDGTRLSIL.

CDR3 sequence reads: CASSFKAWAADTQYF. CDR3 in DNA: TGTGCCAGCAGCTTTAAGGCCTGGGCCGCAGATACGCAGTATTTT. This rearrangement joins TRBV5-4 to TRBJ2-3; D remains ambiguous. Looked up from germline, CDR1 is SGHNT and CDR2 is YYREEE (reference sequence). CDR3 length: 15 residues. Trimming left V 2 bases short and J 4 bases short, with 14 bases between.

This chain links TRBV7-2 with TRBJ2-7; the D is unclear. Germline loops: CDR1 SGHTA, CDR2 FQGNSA. The germline V and J ends were trimmed by 4 bases and 0 bases, with 4 bases remaining between them. The CDR3 length is 12 residues. CDR3 in DNA: TGTGCCAGCAGCTCGAGCTCCTACGAGCAGTACTTC. Protein product: CASSSSSYEQYF.

This clone was counted between two and nine times. Other DNA variants within this sample encode the same CDR3. The chain combines TRBV18 with TRBJ1-2; D not resolved. Between the trimmed V and J ends, which lost 3 bases and 5 bases, there was a span of 10 bases. Germline assignment: CDR1 KGHSH and CDR2 LQKENI. The CDR3 has 13 amino acids. The CDR3 nucleotides read TGTGCCAGCTCACCTCCGACTGGGTATGGCTACACCTTC. It specifies CASSPPTGYGYTF.

The chain carries TRBV28 and TRBJ2-7; TRBD2 aligns across 10 bases. J was trimmed by 1 base and V by 1 base; bases with no gene match: 13. The CDR3 contains 19 residues. Germline CDR1 reads MDHEN; CDR2 reads SYDVKM. CDR3 DNA sequence: TGTGCCAGCAGTTTATCCCTCCTAGCGGGGGCACCTGGGTCCTACGAGCAGTACTTC. It translates to CASSLSLLAGAPGSYEQYF.

The CDR3 loop is CASSQELARYNEQFF. The CDR3 DNA reads TGTGCCAGCAGCCAAGAACTAGCGAGATACAATGAGCAGTTCTTC. The genes are TRBV3-1 (or the pseudogene TRBV3-2) and TRBJ2-1; 7 bases are shared with TRBD2. Germline values: CDR1 LGHDT, CDR2 YNNKEL (reference sequence). The CDR3 spans 15 residues. Trimming removed 0 bases from V and 4 bases from J; junction bases left unmatched: 3.

The chain recombines TRBV28 with TRBJ1-1; the match to TRBD1 covers 7 bases. Germline V CDR1 and CDR2: MDHEN, SYDVKM. CDR3 length: 15 amino acids. Trimming cost V 3 bases and J 4 bases; bases outside gene matches: 8. CDR3 sequence (DNA): TGTGCCAGCAGTTTTTCGACAGGGCAGGCCACTGAAGCTTTCTTT. Protein: CASSFSTGQATEAFF.

This sequence joins TRBV23-1 and TRBJ2-7; TRBD1 agrees at 8 bases. TRBV23-1 is an ORF; its function is uncertain. The CDR3 spans 13 residues. J lost 5 bases, V lost 7 bases, and 7 bases had no gene match. This chain's CDR3 is CASTPDRVNEQYF. The DNA of the CDR3 is TGCGCCAGCACGCCGGACAGGGTCAACGAGCAGTACTTC.

CDR3 amino acids: CASRVGQGYEQYF. CDR3 DNA: TGTGCCAGCAGGGTGGGACAGGGGTACGAGCAGTACTTC. This chain uses TRBV6-5 with TRBJ2-7, with TRBD1 matching 10 bases. The CDR3 loop spans 13 amino acids. Germline CDR1 and CDR2: MNHEY and SVGAGI. The V gene end was trimmed by 6 bases and the J gene end by 4 bases; junction bases not matched to a gene: 3.

V and J are TRBV7-2 and TRBJ2-7; 8 bases are a match to TRBD2. J was trimmed by 4 bases and V by 3 bases; bases with no gene match: 11. The CDR3 is made up of 16 amino acids. Germline-derived CDR1 and CDR2 are SGHTA and FQGNSA. The CDR3 bases are TGTGCCAGCAGCTTCCCTAAAGGCGGGGGGAGTTACGAGCAGTACTTC. It translates to CASSFPKGGGSYEQYF. Full variable domain (outside the CDR3, taken from reference TRBV7-2 and TRBJ2-7): GAGVSQSPSNKVTEKGKDVELRCDPISGHTALYWYRQSLGQGLEFLIYFQGNSAPDKSGLPSDRFSAERTGGSVSTLTIQRTQQEDSAVYLCASSFPKGGGSYEQYFGPGTRLTVT.

This clone has a single count. The chain uses TRBV5-1 and TRBJ1-2; 8 bases map to TRBD1. Trimming removed 2 bases from V and 8 bases from J; junction bases left unmatched: 14. CDR1 is SGHRS and CDR2 is YFSETQ in the germline V gene. This CDR3 spans 16 amino acids. CDR3: CASSFFPGDRLKGYTF. The DNA of the CDR3 is TGCGCCAGCAGCTTCTTTCCCGGGGACAGGCTAAAGGGCTACACCTTC.

V gene TRBV19 combines with J gene TRBJ2-5; the match to TRBD2 covers 12 bases. Germline loops: CDR1 LNHDA, CDR2 SQIVND (reference sequence). J lost 4 bases, V lost 5 bases, and 11 bases had no gene match. This CDR3 has 17 residues. The CDR3 region is CASSRASGGALGETQYF. The CDR3 DNA is TGTGCCAGTAGTCGGGCTAGCGGGGGGGCTTTAGGAGAGACCCAGTACTTC.

This sequence joins TRBV6-1 and TRBJ2-3, with D possibly matching TRBD2 (6 bases). Trimming removed 3 bases at V and 4 bases at J, with 17 bases between. The CDR3 is made up of 16 amino acids. From germline, CDR1 is MNHNS and CDR2 SASEGT. CDR3 sequence reads: CASSDRAGTGADTQYF. The DNA for the CDR3 is TGTGCCAGCAGTGACAGGGCGGGGACGGGCGCAGATACGCAGTATTTT.

This chain joins TRBV7-2 and TRBJ2-5, with TRBD2 as a possible D gene (6 bases). The germline gives CDR1 SGHTA, CDR2 FQGNSA. The CDR3 is 17 amino acids. Trimming took 1 base from V and 2 from J, leaving 17 bases between them. CDR3 bases: TGTGCCAGCAGCTTAGGTGTGAAGGTTGCGGGACAAGAGACCCAGTACTTC. Its translation: CASSLGVKVAGQETQYF.

This sequence joins TRBV5-4 and TRBJ2-3, with D possibly matching TRBD2 (5 bases). Deletions cut 0 bases from V and 3 bases from J, with 11 bases between. The CDR3 is made up of 15 amino acids. Germline CDR1 SGHNT, CDR2 YYREEE (reference sequence). The CDR3 spells CASSLELAETDTQYF. CDR3 nucleotides: TGTGCCAGCAGCTTGGAGCTAGCCGAGACAGATACGCAGTATTTT.

The gene calls are TRBV9 and TRBJ2-3; perhaps TRBD2 as D (6 bases). The ends were cut back, 0 bases at V and 7 bases at J, with 18 bases in the middle. CDR3 length equals 16 residues. Germline V gene lookup returns CDR1 SGDLS and CDR2 YYNGEE. In nucleotides, the CDR3 is TGTGCCAGCAGCGTAGCCCCCACGACTAGTTCAAATACGCAGTATTTT. Encoded protein: CASSVAPTTSSNTQYF.

This clone was picked up one time. This sequence joins TRBV11-2 and TRBJ1-2; 8 positions match TRBD1. The CDR3 covers 15 residues. In germline, CDR1 is SGHAT, CDR2 FQNNGV. With 4 bases clipped from V and 0 bases from J, the junction kept 4 bases outside the gene matches. CDR3 sequence: CASSSYRGTNYGYTF. In nucleotides, the CDR3 is TGTGCCAGCAGCTCTTACAGGGGGACTAACTATGGCTACACCTTC.

The rearrangement links TRBV6-6 to TRBJ1-6; D is unclear. The CDR3 is 14 residues long. CDR1 and CDR2 from the germline V gene are MNHNY and SVGAGI (reference sequence). The V and J ends lost 5 bases and 2 bases respectively, with 7 bases between them. This CDR3 reads CASSPATYNSPLHF. As DNA, the CDR3 is TGTGCCAGCAGTCCTGCGACCTATAATTCACCCCTCCACTTT.

V and J are TRBV3-1 (or the pseudogene TRBV3-2) and TRBJ2-6, with D perhaps TRBD1 (6 bases). The V and J ends lost 4 bases and 0 bases respectively, with 13 bases between them. Germline V gene lookup returns CDR1 LGHDT and CDR2 YNNKEL (reference sequence). The length of the CDR3 is 17 residues. Here the CDR3 reads CASSPRDIYSGANVLTF. The DNA for the CDR3 is TGTGCCAGCAGCCCCCGGGACATTTACTCTGGGGCCAACGTCCTGACTTTC.

In this sample, this clone turned up once. The chain has TRBV5-6 and TRBJ1-2, with 7 bases lining up with TRBD1. V lost 2 bases to trimming and J lost 4 bases; unmatched junction nucleotides: 5. The germline V gene encodes CDR1 SGHDT and CDR2 YYEEEE. The CDR3 sequence is 14 residues long. For the CDR3, the DNA is TGTGCCAGCAGCTTTGAAGGGGGCCTCTATGGCTACACCTTC. Translation: CASSFEGGLYGYTF.

The rearrangement uses TRBV6-6 and TRBJ1-1; D not resolved. CDR1 and CDR2 (germline): MNHNY, SVGAGI (reference sequence). CDR3 length equals 15 residues. Trimming shortened V by 0 bases and J by 1 base, and 9 bases separated the two germline ends. The CDR3 loop reads CASSYSRSQNTEAFF. Written as DNA, the CDR3 is TGTGCCAGCAGTTACTCCCGCTCACAGAACACTGAAGCTTTCTTT.

The rearrangement joins TRBV28 to TRBJ1-1; D remains ambiguous. V gave up 3 bases and J gave up 0 bases, with 17 bases separating them. Germline V gene data show CDR1 as MDHEN and CDR2 as SYDVKM. There are 17 residues in the CDR3. This CDR3 is CASSFAGGPVMNTEAFF. The CDR3 nucleotides read TGTGCCAGCAGTTTTGCTGGCGGGCCTGTCATGAACACTGAAGCTTTCTTT.